The clone carrying this T cell receptor beta chain was counted many times. Its cognate antigen is unknown. These data belong to a study of shared clonotypes between healthy human individuals. Study conclusions and caveats: Genetic and exposure-history diversity was limited by the small donor number. Clonotype sharing among the donors was expected to vary with sequencing depth. Apart from blood, nothing was sampled; tissue repertoires likely differ.

Germline values: CDR1 SGHVS, CDR2 FNYEAQ. V was clipped by 6 bases and J by 6 bases, with 6 bases between them. This CDR3 spans 11 amino acids. Participating donors were healthy, HIV-negative adults free of recent acute infections or vaccinations. The table came from immunoSEQ multiplex PCR; TCRdb's copy has only in-frame clones and leaves some out. The table has 70,000 to 95,000 clones, roughly two thirds seen once. This receptor was identified in a man between 25 and 39 years old in good health. The chain has TRBV7-6 and TRBJ2-1; D is undetermined. Sequencing input: memory CD8+ T cells sorted from blood. Specified subset: CD45RO+ cells pooled with CCR7-negative TemRA cells. This CDR3 is CASSIANEQFF. The CDR3 coding sequence is TGTGCCAGCAGTATCGCCAATGAGCAGTTCTTC. Full variable domain (rest looked up from reference TRBV7-6 and TRBJ2-1): GAGVSQSPRYKVTKRGQDVALRCDPISGHVSLYWYRQALGQGPEFLTYFNYEAQQDKSGLPNDRFSAERPEGSISTLTIQRTEQRDSAMYRCASSIANEQFFGPGTRLTVL.